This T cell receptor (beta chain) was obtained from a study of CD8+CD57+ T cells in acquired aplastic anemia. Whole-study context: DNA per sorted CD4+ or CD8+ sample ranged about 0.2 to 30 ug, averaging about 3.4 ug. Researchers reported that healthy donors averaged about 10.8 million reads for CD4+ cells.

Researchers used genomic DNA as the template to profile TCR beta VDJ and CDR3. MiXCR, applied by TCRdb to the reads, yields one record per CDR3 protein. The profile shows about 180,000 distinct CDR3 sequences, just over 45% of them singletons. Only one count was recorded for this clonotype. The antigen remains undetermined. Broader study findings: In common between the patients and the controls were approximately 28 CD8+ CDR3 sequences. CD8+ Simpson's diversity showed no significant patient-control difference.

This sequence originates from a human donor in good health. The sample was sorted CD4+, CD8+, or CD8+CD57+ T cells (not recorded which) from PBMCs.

CDR3 sequence reads: CASSPPGTAPYEQYF. DNA of the CDR3: TGTGCCAGCTCACCACCTGGGACAGCACCCTACGAGCAGTACTTC. The rearrangement uses TRBV7-9 and TRBJ2-7, with 7 bases fitting TRBD1. This CDR3 is 15 amino acids long. Trimming at V came to 8 bases and at J to 2 bases, leaving 12 bases not matched to a gene. CDR1 SEHNR and CDR2 FQNEAQ come from the germline V gene (reference sequence).